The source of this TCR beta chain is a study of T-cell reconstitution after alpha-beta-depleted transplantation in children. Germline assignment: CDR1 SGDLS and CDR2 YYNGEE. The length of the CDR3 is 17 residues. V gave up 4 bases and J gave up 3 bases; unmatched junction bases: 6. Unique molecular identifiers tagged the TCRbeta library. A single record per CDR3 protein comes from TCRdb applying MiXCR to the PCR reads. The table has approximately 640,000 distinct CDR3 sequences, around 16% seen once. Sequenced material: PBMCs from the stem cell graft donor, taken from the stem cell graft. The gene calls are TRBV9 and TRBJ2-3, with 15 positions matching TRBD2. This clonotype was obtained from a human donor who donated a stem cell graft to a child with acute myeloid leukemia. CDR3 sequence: CASSSGLAGGRTDTQYF. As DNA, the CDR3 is TGTGCCAGCAGCTCGGGACTAGCGGGGGGTCGGACAGATACGCAGTATTTT.